This is a list of T cell receptor beta chains from one sample in a study of T-cell memory formation after mild COVID-19. TCRdb ran MiXCR on the 5' RACE reads and lists one entry per CDR3 protein. The data contain about 400,000 distinct CDR3 sequences, about 25% of them singletons. Sequencing used PBMCs or a T cell subset sorted from them (not recorded which). These receptors came from an adult woman who had mild COVID-19 (a few samples of this study predate the infection). Cell type and time point are not known. CDR3s include the opening cysteine and the closing phenylalanine or tryptophan. The D gene is left open where the match is weak. Size is stated for part of the rows, as once, few or many counts, or as a class when the clone is expanded.

v_gene: TRBV7-8
abundance: -
j_gene: TRBJ2-5
d_gene: -
CDR3aa: CASSLRRGPAGETQYF
CDR3nt: TGTGCCAGCAGCTTAAGACGGGGGCCTGCGGGGGAGACCCAGTACTTC

v_gene: TRBV24-1
abundance: few
j_gene: TRBJ2-2
d_gene: TRBD2
CDR3aa: CATSTLPGLAMNTGELFF
CDR3nt: TGTGCCACCAGTACTCTACCGGGACTAGCGATGAACACCGGGGAGCTGTTTTTT

v_gene: TRBV15
abundance: -
j_gene: TRBJ2-3
d_gene: TRBD2
CDR3aa: CATSGSGAATDTQYF
CDR3nt: TGTGCCACCAGCGGCAGCGGGGCGGCCACAGATACGCAGTATTTT

v_gene: TRBV5-1
abundance: -
j_gene: TRBJ2-5
d_gene: TRBD2
CDR3aa: CASSLQAGGTETQYF
CDR3nt: TGCGCCAGCAGCTTGCAAGCGGGGGGGACGGAGACCCAGTACTTC

v_gene: TRBV11-2
abundance: -
j_gene: TRBJ1-2
d_gene: -
CDR3aa: CASSLVLSHGYTF
CDR3nt: TGTGCCAGCAGTTTGGTCTTATCCCATGGCTACACCTTC

v_gene: TRBV25-1
abundance: -
j_gene: TRBJ1-4
d_gene: -
CDR3aa: CASSDGQSTNEKLFF
CDR3nt: TGTGCCAGCAGCGACGGACAGTCAACTAATGAAAAACTGTTTTTT

v_gene: TRBV12-5
abundance: few
j_gene: TRBJ2-1
d_gene: TRBD2
CDR3aa: CASGFMYGLAPKRYNEQFF
CDR3nt: TGTGCTAGTGGTTTTATGTATGGACTAGCGCCTAAGAGATACAATGAGCAGTTCTTC

v_gene: TRBV20-1
abundance: few
j_gene: TRBJ2-3
d_gene: TRBD2
CDR3aa: CSASAGLATPDTQYF
CDR3nt: TGCAGTGCTAGTGCCGGACTAGCGACCCCAGATACGCAGTATTTT

v_gene: TRBV4-2
abundance: few
j_gene: TRBJ2-2
d_gene: -
CDR3aa: CASSSRINTGELFF
CDR3nt: TGTGCCAGCAGTTCGAGGATAAACACCGGGGAGCTGTTTTTT

v_gene: TRBV7-9
abundance: -
j_gene: TRBJ2-7
d_gene: TRBD2
CDR3aa: CASSTSGTSDSYEQYF
CDR3nt: TGTGCCAGCAGCACCTCCGGGACTAGCGATTCCTACGAGCAGTACTTC

v_gene: TRBV3-1
abundance: -
j_gene: TRBJ2-2
d_gene: -
CDR3aa: CASSQVERTGELFF
CDR3nt: TGTGCCAGCAGCCAAGTTGAGCGCACCGGGGAGCTGTTTTTT

v_gene: TRBV10-3
abundance: -
j_gene: TRBJ2-1
d_gene: TRBD2
CDR3aa: CAITPGTSGPNEQFF
CDR3nt: TGTGCCATCACCCCCGGGACTAGCGGACCCAATGAGCAGTTCTTC

v_gene: TRBV13
abundance: few
j_gene: TRBJ2-7
d_gene: -
CDR3aa: CASGSGLRGGSGEQYF
CDR3nt: TGTGCCAGCGGATCAGGGCTGCGGGGTGGCTCCGGAGAGCAGTACTTC

v_gene: TRBV20-1
abundance: few
j_gene: TRBJ2-7
d_gene: TRBD2
CDR3aa: CSARGLAESSYEQYF
CDR3nt: TGCAGTGCTAGAGGACTAGCGGAGAGCTCCTACGAGCAGTACTTC

v_gene: TRBV10-3
abundance: few
j_gene: TRBJ2-7
d_gene: TRBD1
CDR3aa: CAISSASPGQRLPRTYEQYF
CDR3nt: TGTGCCATCAGCTCCGCCTCACCGGGACAGAGGTTACCTCGTACCTACGAGCAGTACTTC

v_gene: TRBV11-2
abundance: -
j_gene: TRBJ2-3
d_gene: -
CDR3aa: CASSLELATDTQYF
CDR3nt: TGTGCCAGCAGCTTAGAACTAGCCACAGATACGCAGTATTTT

v_gene: TRBV12-3/TRBV12-4
abundance: few
j_gene: TRBJ1-5
d_gene: -
CDR3aa: CASSPPGSPQHF
CDR3nt: TGTGCCAGCAGCCCTCCCGGGTCCCCCCAGCATTTT

v_gene: TRBV5-1
abundance: -
j_gene: TRBJ2-7
d_gene: TRBD2
CDR3aa: CASSDDGGDYEQYF
CDR3nt: TGCGCCAGCAGCGATGATGGGGGGGACTACGAGCAGTACTTC

v_gene: TRBV29-1
abundance: few
j_gene: TRBJ2-1
d_gene: -
CDR3aa: CSVVETGRYEQFF
CDR3nt: TGCAGCGTTGTTGAGACAGGGAGGTATGAGCAGTTCTTC

v_gene: TRBV12-3/TRBV12-4
abundance: few
j_gene: TRBJ2-3
d_gene: -
CDR3aa: CASSLAQRTDTQYF
CDR3nt: TGTGCCAGCAGTTTAGCCCAGCGCACAGATACGCAGTATTTT

v_gene: TRBV11-3
abundance: few
j_gene: TRBJ2-1
d_gene: TRBD2
CDR3aa: CASSSPRDYGNNEQFF
CDR3nt: TGTGCCAGCAGCTCCCCAAGGGACTACGGGAACAATGAGCAGTTCTTC

v_gene: TRBV12-3/TRBV12-4
abundance: few
j_gene: TRBJ2-7
d_gene: -
CDR3aa: CASSFNYYEQYF
CDR3nt: TGTGCCAGCAGTTTCAACTACTACGAGCAGTACTTC

v_gene: TRBV10-3
abundance: few
j_gene: TRBJ2-1
d_gene: TRBD2
CDR3aa: CAITEREGNEQFF
CDR3nt: TGTGCCATCACCGAGCGGGAGGGGAATGAGCAGTTCTTC

v_gene: TRBV5-1
abundance: few
j_gene: TRBJ2-1
d_gene: TRBD1
CDR3aa: CASSLAQGARTNEQFF
CDR3nt: TGCGCCAGCAGCTTGGCACAGGGGGCGAGAACCAATGAGCAGTTCTTC

v_gene: TRBV28
abundance: many
j_gene: TRBJ1-6
d_gene: TRBD1
CDR3aa: CASRRTGDSPLHF
CDR3nt: TGTGCCAGCAGAAGGACAGGGGATTCACCCCTCCACTTT

v_gene: TRBV7-3
abundance: -
j_gene: TRBJ2-7
d_gene: TRBD1
CDR3aa: CASSLGGGTTGQSEQYF
CDR3nt: TGTGCCAGCAGCTTAGGCGGAGGTACGACAGGGCAGTCCGAGCAGTACTTC

v_gene: TRBV18
abundance: -
j_gene: TRBJ2-7
d_gene: -
CDR3aa: CASSPPLVFEQYF
CDR3nt: TGTGCCAGCTCACCACCGTTAGTTTTCGAGCAGTACTTC

v_gene: TRBV19
abundance: many
j_gene: TRBJ2-1
d_gene: TRBD1
CDR3aa: CATAGQATYNEQFF
CDR3nt: TGTGCCACCGCGGGACAGGCGACCTACAATGAGCAGTTCTTC

v_gene: TRBV4-1
abundance: once
j_gene: TRBJ1-2
d_gene: -
CDR3aa: CASSQEGQLRYGYTF
CDR3nt: TGCGCCAGCAGCCAAGAAGGGCAGTTGCGCTATGGCTACACCTTC

v_gene: TRBV12-5
abundance: -
j_gene: TRBJ2-5
d_gene: -
CDR3aa: CASGLARIERGTQYF
CDR3nt: TGTGCTAGTGGTTTGGCGCGGATAGAACGAGGGACCCAGTACTTC

v_gene: TRBV5-1
abundance: -
j_gene: TRBJ2-4
d_gene: -
CDR3aa: CASSSGETNIQYF
CDR3nt: TGCGCCAGCAGCTCAGGGGAAACAAACATTCAGTACTTC

v_gene: TRBV4-1
abundance: -
j_gene: TRBJ1-2
d_gene: TRBD1
CDR3aa: CASSQETGGAYYGYTF
CDR3nt: TGCGCCAGCAGCCAGGAGACAGGGGGCGCCTACTATGGCTACACCTTC

v_gene: TRBV11-3
abundance: -
j_gene: TRBJ2-3
d_gene: -
CDR3aa: CASSTRDGVDTQYF
CDR3nt: TGTGCCAGCAGCACTCGGGACGGAGTGGATACGCAGTATTTT

v_gene: TRBV2
abundance: -
j_gene: TRBJ2-5
d_gene: -
CDR3aa: CASNIETQYF
CDR3nt: TGTGCCAGCAATATTGAGACCCAGTACTTC

v_gene: TRBV10-3
abundance: once
j_gene: TRBJ1-1
d_gene: -
CDR3aa: CAISEKTVNTEAFF
CDR3nt: TGTGCCATCAGTGAGAAAACCGTGAACACTGAAGCTTTCTTT

v_gene: TRBV12-3/TRBV12-4
abundance: -
j_gene: TRBJ1-5
d_gene: TRBD1
CDR3aa: CASSLRTGAVGPQHF
CDR3nt: TGTGCCAGCAGCCTGAGAACAGGGGCCGTGGGGCCCCAGCATTTT

v_gene: TRBV6-2/TRBV6-3
abundance: -
j_gene: TRBJ2-3
d_gene: TRBD2
CDR3aa: CASSSAPGTSGSKDTQYF
CDR3nt: TGTGCCAGCAGTTCCGCGCCCGGGACTAGCGGGAGTAAGGATACGCAGTATTTT

v_gene: TRBV6-6
abundance: few
j_gene: TRBJ1-1
d_gene: -
CDR3aa: CASTESGGTEAFF
CDR3nt: TGTGCCAGCACCGAGTCTGGGGGTACTGAAGCTTTCTTT

v_gene: TRBV5-1
abundance: many
j_gene: TRBJ2-4
d_gene: -
CDR3aa: CASSLGHKDIQYF
CDR3nt: TGCGCCAGCAGCTTGGGACATAAGGACATTCAGTACTTC

v_gene: TRBV5-1
abundance: few
j_gene: TRBJ2-3
d_gene: -
CDR3aa: CASSPVGASTDTQYF
CDR3nt: TGCGCCAGCAGCCCCGTGGGAGCTAGCACAGATACGCAGTATTTT

v_gene: TRBV20-1
abundance: few
j_gene: TRBJ1-1
d_gene: -
CDR3aa: CSARDLGGAKAFF
CDR3nt: TGCAGTGCTAGAGATCTGGGAGGGGCCAAAGCTTTCTTT

v_gene: TRBV7-2
abundance: -
j_gene: TRBJ2-7
d_gene: TRBD2
CDR3aa: CASSSAGTNHEQYF
CDR3nt: TGTGCCAGCAGCTCCGCCGGGACTAACCACGAGCAGTACTTC

v_gene: TRBV7-6
abundance: few
j_gene: TRBJ2-5
d_gene: TRBD2
CDR3aa: CASSSLAGGPFETQYF
CDR3nt: TGTGCCAGCAGCTCTCTAGCGGGGGGGCCATTTGAGACCCAGTACTTC

v_gene: TRBV25-1
abundance: few
j_gene: TRBJ1-5
d_gene: -
CDR3aa: CASSERGINQPQHF
CDR3nt: TGTGCCAGCAGTGAACGCGGAATCAATCAGCCCCAGCATTTT

v_gene: TRBV6-2/TRBV6-3
abundance: -
j_gene: TRBJ1-1
d_gene: -
CDR3aa: CASSLQLATEAFF
CDR3nt: TGTGCCAGCAGCCTTCAACTCGCGACTGAAGCTTTCTTT

v_gene: TRBV19
abundance: -
j_gene: TRBJ2-7
d_gene: -
CDR3aa: CASSPPDPSYEQYF
CDR3nt: TGTGCCAGTAGTCCACCAGATCCTTCCTACGAGCAGTACTTC

v_gene: TRBV18
abundance: many
j_gene: TRBJ2-3
d_gene: -
CDR3aa: CASSRLIHTGDTQYF
CDR3nt: TGTGCCAGCTCCCGCCTCATCCACACAGGAGATACGCAGTATTTT

v_gene: TRBV4-1
abundance: -
j_gene: TRBJ2-1
d_gene: -
CDR3aa: CASSRYYNEQFF
CDR3nt: TGCGCCAGCAGTCGCTATTACAATGAGCAGTTCTTC

v_gene: TRBV28
abundance: -
j_gene: TRBJ1-1
d_gene: -
CDR3aa: CASRPDGIATEAFF
CDR3nt: TGTGCCAGCAGACCGGACGGCATCGCCACTGAAGCTTTCTTT

v_gene: TRBV5-1
abundance: few
j_gene: TRBJ2-3
d_gene: TRBD2
CDR3aa: CASSLLAGSSSTDTQYF
CDR3nt: TGCGCCAGCAGCTTACTAGCGGGGTCTTCTAGCACAGATACGCAGTATTTT

v_gene: TRBV19
abundance: few
j_gene: TRBJ2-1
d_gene: -
CDR3aa: CASSARALDEQFF
CDR3nt: TGTGCCAGTAGTGCCCGGGCGTTAGATGAGCAGTTCTTC

v_gene: TRBV10-3
abundance: few
j_gene: TRBJ2-5
d_gene: -
CDR3aa: CAISGRKGAQETQYF
CDR3nt: TGTGCCATCAGTGGGCGGAAAGGGGCCCAAGAGACCCAGTACTTC

v_gene: TRBV29-1
abundance: -
j_gene: TRBJ1-1
d_gene: TRBD1
CDR3aa: CSVSDRGLTEAFF
CDR3nt: TGCAGCGTCAGTGACAGGGGACTCACTGAAGCTTTCTTT

v_gene: TRBV12-3/TRBV12-4
abundance: few
j_gene: TRBJ2-5
d_gene: TRBD1
CDR3aa: CASSFGQGPQETQYF
CDR3nt: TGTGCCAGCAGTTTCGGACAGGGTCCTCAAGAGACCCAGTACTTC